One and the same sample provided the 20 T cell receptor beta chains below, sequenced in a study of blood T cell repertoires in COVID-19. Some clones are missing from TCRdb's copy, which holds only in-frame ones; the method was immunoSEQ multiplex PCR. The sample records over 250,000 clones, about four fifths being singletons. The specimen sequenced was PBMCs or T cells enriched from blood (not recorded which). The receptors stem from a man aged 35 to 55 who had been exposed to COVID-19.

The V gene is TRBV10-3, the J gene TRBJ1-5; 9 bases are a match to TRBD1. CDR3 size: 16 residues. Looked up from germline, CDR1 is ENHRY and CDR2 is SYGVKD. V trimming: 4 bases; J trimming: 4 bases; junction bases outside the gene matches: 8. As DNA, the CDR3 is TGTGCCATCAGTGGGGGTGGGACAGGGTCAAATCAGCCCCAGCATTTT. This translates into CAISGGGTGSNQPQHF.

This clone appeared a few times. The V gene is TRBV5-1, the J gene TRBJ1-1; perhaps TRBD1 as D (6 bases). The V gene lost 5 bases and the J gene lost 8 bases, with 22 bases spanning the gap. The germline gives CDR1 SGHRS, CDR2 YFSETQ. The CDR3 is 15 amino acids. The CDR3 sequence is CASRVTGTTTFEAFF. The DNA for the CDR3 is TGCGCCAGCAGAGTCACCGGGACAACCACCTTCGAAGCTTTCTTT.

The V and J genes are TRBV6-1 and TRBJ2-7, with D hard to call. The CDR3 is made up of 11 amino acids. Germline V gene data show CDR1 as MNHNS and CDR2 as SASEGT. V lost 2 bases to trimming and J lost 6 bases, with 5 bases between them. This CDR3 reads CASSEYVEQYF. The CDR3, as DNA: TGTGCCAGCAGTGAATATGTCGAGCAGTACTTC.

V is TRBV18 and J is TRBJ2-2; TRBD2 agrees at 13 bases. The CDR3 loop spans 20 amino acids. Germline V gene sequence: CDR1 KGHSH, CDR2 LQKENI. V lost 4 bases to trimming and J lost 1 base; unmatched junction nucleotides: 12. The DNA of the CDR3 is TGTGCCAGCTCACTGCGAACTACTAGCGGGAGGGTTGAGAACACCGGGGAGCTGTTTTTT. Translation gives CASSLRTTSGRVENTGELFF. The variable domain in full, with the rest retrieved from reference TRBV18 and TRBJ2-2, is NAGVMQNPRHLVRRRGQEARLRCSPMKGHSHVYWYRQLPEEGLKFMVYLQKENIIDESGMPKERFSAEFPKEGPSILRIQQVVRGDSAAYFCASSLRTTSGRVENTGELFFGEGSRLTVL.

The V gene is TRBV30, the J gene TRBJ1-6; 7 positions agree with TRBD1. The CDR3 totals 14 residues. CDR1 GTSNPN and CDR2 SVGIG come from the germline V gene (reference sequence). J lost 9 bases, V lost 1 base, and 6 bases had no gene match. For the CDR3, the DNA is TGTGCCTGGAGTGCCAACACAGGGGTTTCACCCCTCCACTTT. Translation: CAWSANTGVSPLHF.

This clone was picked up one time. As DNA, the CDR3 is TGTGCCAGCAGCAACGCCAGCTCTGGAAACACCATATATTTT. This codes for CASSNASSGNTIYF. The rearrangement uses TRBV21-1 and TRBJ1-3; the table's TRBD1 call for D was not verified on the DNA. TRBV21-1 is noted as a pseudogene. The CDR3 sequence is 14 residues long.

The chain links TRBV3-1 (or the pseudogene TRBV3-2) to TRBJ2-7; D not resolved. This CDR3 region has 15 residues. Germline loops: CDR1 LGHDT, CDR2 YNNKEL (reference sequence). V dropped 1 base and J dropped 2 bases, with 12 bases sitting between them. The chain's CDR3 is CASSQVSRLAYEQYF. The CDR3 DNA is TGTGCCAGCAGCCAAGTAAGTCGTCTAGCCTACGAGCAGTACTTC.

This clone was picked up a small number of times. This chain uses TRBV9 with TRBJ2-2, with D perhaps TRBD2 (7 bases). The CDR3 has 19 residues. Germline V gene lookup returns CDR1 SGDLS and CDR2 YYNGEE. V dropped 0 bases and J dropped 5 bases, with 23 bases sitting between them. CDR3: CASSVVSPKGGGRTGELFF. The CDR3 bases are TGTGCCAGCAGCGTAGTAAGCCCTAAGGGAGGGGGGCGAACCGGGGAGCTGTTTTTT.

The V and J genes are TRBV30 and TRBJ1-6; TRBD1 agrees at 7 bases. V gave up 0 bases and J gave up 3 bases; unmatched junction bases: 5. The germline CDR1 and CDR2 sequences are GTSNPN and SVGIG (reference sequence). This CDR3 is built from 16 residues. The CDR3 protein is CAWSVVTGNYNSPLHF. CDR3 coding DNA: TGTGCCTGGAGTGTGGTGACAGGGAACTATAATTCACCCCTCCACTTT.

The chain carries TRBV19 and TRBJ2-5; 8 positions agree with TRBD2. V lost 3 bases, J lost 3 bases, and 24 bases stayed unmatched. In germline, CDR1 is LNHDA, CDR2 SQIVND (reference sequence). The CDR3 sequence is 21 residues long. CDR3 protein: CASSMRGALSSPSRGEETQYF. Written as DNA, the CDR3 is TGTGCCAGTAGTATGCGGGGGGCCCTATCGAGCCCGTCTAGGGGCGAAGAGACCCAGTACTTC.

This clone was detected only a few times. The chain uses TRBV5-1 and TRBJ2-1; 12 nucleotides agree with TRBD2. The germline CDR1 and CDR2 sequences are SGHRS and YFSETQ. The CDR3 covers 17 residues. The trim removed 4 bases at V and 0 bases at J, leaving 5 bases unmatched. Here the CDR3 reads CASSPRTSGTSYNEQFF. The CDR3 bases are TGCGCCAGCAGCCCTAGGACTAGCGGGACCTCCTACAATGAGCAGTTCTTC.

The chain links TRBV6-5 to TRBJ1-5; D is possibly TRBD1 (5 bases). CDR1 is MNHEY and CDR2 is SVGAGI in the germline V gene. The CDR3 length is 15 residues. Between the trimmed V and J ends, which lost 5 bases and 5 bases, there was a span of 16 bases. In DNA, the CDR3 is TGTGCCAGCAGTCTCACTACAGGATTAGATCAGCCCCAGCATTTT. This translates into CASSLTTGLDQPQHF.

The chain combines TRBV6-1 with TRBJ2-2, with 7 nucleotides matching TRBD1. J was trimmed by 7 bases and V by 4 bases; bases with no gene match: 12. The CDR3 covers 16 residues. In germline, CDR1 is MNHNS, CDR2 SASEGT. CDR3 nucleotides: TGTGCCAGCAGTGCCTACCAGACAGGGTGGAGCGGGGAGCTGTTTTTT. This translates into CASSAYQTGWSGELFF.

The chain has TRBV7-9 and TRBJ2-7, with 10 bases identical to TRBD2. Germline V gene lookup returns CDR1 SEHNR and CDR2 FQNEAQ (reference sequence). This CDR3 spans 14 amino acids. The ends lost 7 bases at V and 0 bases at J; junction bases unmatched: 3. CDR3 loop: CASIAGGSSYEQYF. CDR3 coding DNA: TGTGCCAGCATAGCGGGAGGAAGCTCCTACGAGCAGTACTTC.

The gene calls are TRBV3-1 (or the pseudogene TRBV3-2) and TRBJ1-1, with no clear D. Germline assignment: CDR1 LGHDT and CDR2 YNNKEL (reference sequence). V lost 6 bases and J 3 bases, leaving 8 bases between the germline ends. The CDR3 is made up of 12 amino acids. The CDR3: CASRATDTEAFF. CDR3 DNA: TGTGCCAGCAGGGCTACAGACACTGAAGCTTTCTTT.

The V gene is TRBV18, the J gene TRBJ2-1, with D tentatively TRBD2 (5 bases). Germline V CDR1 and CDR2: KGHSH, LQKENI. CDR3 size: 14 residues. Trimming left V 2 bases short and J 10 bases short, with 15 bases between. The CDR3 sequence: CASSPGVAAGEQFF. The CDR3 nucleotides are TGTGCCAGCTCACCAGGTGTAGCCGCGGGCGAGCAGTTCTTC.

The rearrangement joins TRBV10-3 to TRBJ2-2; 9 bases are shared with TRBD1. Losses at the gene ends were 4 bases for V and 6 bases for J; bases not matched to a gene: 9. The CDR3 is 16 residues long. Germline V gene data show CDR1 as ENHRY and CDR2 as SYGVKD. CDR3 nucleotide sequence: TGTGCCATCAGTGTCATGACAGGGGGAAGGTCCGGGGAGCTGTTTTTT. Translating gives CAISVMTGGRSGELFF.

The V gene is TRBV14, the J gene TRBJ1-6; D possibly corresponds to TRBD1 (5 bases). Trimming shortened V by 4 bases and J by 7 bases, and 14 bases separated the two germline ends. Germline loops: CDR1 SGHDN, CDR2 FVKESK. The length of the CDR3 is 15 residues. In DNA form, the CDR3 reads TGTGCCAGCAGCCCTTGGACAAGAGAAAATTCACCCCTCCACTTT. Its translation: CASSPWTRENSPLHF.

V and J are TRBV5-1 and TRBJ2-7; TRBD2 aligns across 14 bases. Trimming removed 4 bases from V and 6 bases from J; junction bases left unmatched: 9. The CDR3 spans 16 residues. The germline CDR1 and CDR2 sequences are SGHRS and YFSETQ. The CDR3 spells CASSPNGLAGGVEQYF. For the CDR3, the DNA is TGCGCCAGCAGCCCTAATGGACTAGCGGGGGGTGTCGAGCAGTACTTC.

This clone was found once. The chain carries TRBV20-1 and TRBJ2-3; a weak D match, TRBD1 (5 bases). This CDR3 contains 11 residues. CDR1 is DFQATT, CDR2 SNEGSKA, per germline (reference sequence). The CDR3 loop is CQGHTTDTQYF. The DNA for the CDR3 is TGCCAGGGCCACACAACAGATACGCAGTATTTT.